This TCR beta chain was profiled in a study of monozygotic twins with inflammatory bowel disease (dated by TCRdb to between 2019 and 2020). General notes on the study: In total, some 30 monozygotic twin pairs made up the full study: 19 Danish pairs, all IBD-discordant, plus nine German pairs, of which four were IBD-concordant and five were IBD-discordant. Each individual had, on average, about 151 000 unique TCRalpha sequences and 181 000 unique TCRbeta sequences available for analysis. Within discordant pairs, disease-associated traits were sought mainly by comparing IBD patients with their genetically identical healthy co-twins.

Points the paper makes about the study in general: Distinction between different T cell subtypes could not be achieved in the analysis. TCRbeta repertoire diversity, by inverse Simpson index, was decreased in IBD patients compared with their healthy co-twins. The results gave no support for a single strong signal or clonotype linked to IBD. Because patients were on differing immunosuppressive treatments, the repertoires may have picked up extra background noise and inter-individual variability. Concordant and discordant twins showed no difference in repertoire similarity, possibly because of limited statistical power. Compared with healthy twins, IBD patients had fewer clonotypes in common with other individuals, a difference most pronounced in patients showing signs of disease activity.

A roughly 2.7 ml peripheral blood sample was drawn into PAXgene tubes per donor and stored at -80°C. Without any T cell sorting, total RNA was extracted from whole blood using the PAXgene blood miRNA kit on an automated QIAcube. Deep TCRalpha and TCRbeta repertoire profiling with unique molecular barcoding was performed on peripheral blood of monozygotic twin pairs concordant or discordant for inflammatory bowel disease. For every twin pair, smoking habits were documented, and each individual was categorised as a current, former or never smoker. Library preparation used 5' RACE. Preparation of each TCR library used about 3,200 ng of total RNA. cDNA was synthesized with SMARTScribe reverse transcriptase in eight separate reactions per sample. During cDNA synthesis, template switching introduced unique molecular identifiers that contained a 6-nucleotide sample barcode. TCRalpha and TCRbeta cDNA was amplified by two nested PCRs of approximately 17 and 9 cycles, with bead purification after each PCR. Before amplification, the cDNA was both treated with uracil DNA-glycosylase and purified with the QIAquick PCR purification kit. The second PCR was the step at which Illumina TruSeq-compatible adapters and sample-specific barcodes were added. TapeStation and Qubit were used to check library quality and concentration, and around 4.5 ng of each library went into the pool. Pooled libraries were sequenced on an Illumina HiSeq2500 single-index Rapid Run with 2 x 100 bp reads and custom sequencing primers. The study's processing was this. MiGEC version 1.2.6 was used for UMI-based consensus assembly to correct PCR and sequencing errors. MiXCR version 2.1.1 was used for V(D)J alignment, clonotype assembly and CDR3 extraction. To normalise gene usage, clonotype sharing and MAIT/NKT TCR abundance, the top 1000, 10 000 and 20 000 clonotypes in each sample were analysed. Diversity was computed as the inverse Simpson index with the vegan R package after downsampling to 27 000 UMIs. Paired Mann-Whitney U tests on discordant twin pairs were used, with Benjamini-Hochberg multiple-testing correction. Following TCRdb reprocessing, every CDR3 protein sequence forms one entry, and DNA is not provided. The V and J calls and clone size are TCRdb's, not the authors'. The sample has about 420,000 distinct CDR3 sequences on record. The top ten constitute 2% to 2.5% of the sample.

The CDR3 contains 14 residues, cysteine and phenylalanine counted. DNA was not recorded. Via the germline V gene, CDR1 is SNHLY and CDR2 FYNNEI. Notes on this clonotype: Its antigen is still unknown.

The TCR was taken from a human donor with ulcerative colitis or Crohn's disease, or a healthy co-twin of an affected twin (not recorded which). This receptor chain uses TRBV2 and TRBJ2-1; absent DNA, TCRdb's TRBD1 call cannot be checked. Sequencing input: blood. The CDR3 corresponds to CASSMGQGKNEQFF. Outside the CDR3, residues come from the reference TRBV2 and TRBJ2-1 proteins, so the full variable domain is: EPEVTQTPSHQVTQMGQEVILRCVPISNHLYFYWYRQILGQKVEFLVSFYNNEISEKSEIFDDQFSVERPDGSNFTLKIRSTKLEDSAMYFCASSMGQGKNEQFFGPGTRLTVL.